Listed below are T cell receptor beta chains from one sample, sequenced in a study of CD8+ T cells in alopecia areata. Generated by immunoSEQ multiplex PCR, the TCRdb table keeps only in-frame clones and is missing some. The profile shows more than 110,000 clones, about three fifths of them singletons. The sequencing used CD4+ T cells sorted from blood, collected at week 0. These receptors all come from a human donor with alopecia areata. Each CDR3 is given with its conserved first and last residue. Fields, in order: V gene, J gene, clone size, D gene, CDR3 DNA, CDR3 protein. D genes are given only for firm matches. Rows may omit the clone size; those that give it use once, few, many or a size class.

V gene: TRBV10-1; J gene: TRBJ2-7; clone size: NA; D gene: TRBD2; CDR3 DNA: TGCGCCAGCAGTTTAACCCCGACTAGCGACGAGCAGTACTTC; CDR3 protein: CASSLTPTSDEQYF
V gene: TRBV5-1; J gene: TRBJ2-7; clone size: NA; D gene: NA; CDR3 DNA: TGCGCCAGCAGCGACTCCTACGAGCAGTACTTC; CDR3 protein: CASSDSYEQYF
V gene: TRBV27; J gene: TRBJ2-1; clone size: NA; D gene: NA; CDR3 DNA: TGTGCCAGCAGTTCCGCCGACGACCAAAAGCAGTTCTTC; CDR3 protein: CASSSADDQKQFF
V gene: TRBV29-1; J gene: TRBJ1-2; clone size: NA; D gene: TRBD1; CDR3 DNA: TGCAGCGCCGCCAGGGGGAACTATGGCTACACCTTC; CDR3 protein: CSAARGNYGYTF
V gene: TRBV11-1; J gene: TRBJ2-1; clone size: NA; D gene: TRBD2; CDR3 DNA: TGTGCCAGCAGCCGTACTAGCGGGGGGAGAAATGAGCAGTTCTTC; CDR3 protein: CASSRTSGGRNEQFF
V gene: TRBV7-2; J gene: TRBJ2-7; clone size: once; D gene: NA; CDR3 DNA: TGTGCCAGCGGCAACCTCTACGAGCAGTACTTC; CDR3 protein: CASGNLYEQYF
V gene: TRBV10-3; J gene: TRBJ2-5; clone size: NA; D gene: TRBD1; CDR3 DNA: TGTGCCATCAGGGGACAGGGCGAAGAGACCCAGTACTTC; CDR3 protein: CAIRGQGEETQYF
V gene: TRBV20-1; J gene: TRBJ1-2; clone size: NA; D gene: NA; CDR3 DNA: TGCAGTGCTAGAGATCCCTATGGCTACACCTTC; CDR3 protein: CSARDPYGYTF
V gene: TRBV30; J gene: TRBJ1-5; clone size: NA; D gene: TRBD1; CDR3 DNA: TGTGCCTGGAGTCTACAGGGGAGTCAGCCCCAGCATTTT; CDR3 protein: CAWSLQGSQPQHF
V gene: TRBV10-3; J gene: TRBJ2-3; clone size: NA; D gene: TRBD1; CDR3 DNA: TGTGCCATCAGCGGACAGGGGGGAACAGATACGCAGTATTTT; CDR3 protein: CAISGQGGTDTQYF
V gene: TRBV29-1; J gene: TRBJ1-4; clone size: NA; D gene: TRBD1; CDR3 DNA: TGCAGCGTTGCCCCCGGTGGGACAGGGGTGGAAAAACTGTTTTTT; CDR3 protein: CSVAPGGTGVEKLFF
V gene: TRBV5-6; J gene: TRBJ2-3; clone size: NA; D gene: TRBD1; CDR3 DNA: TGTGCCAGCAGCTTCCGGGACAGGAGCACAGATACGCAGTATTTT; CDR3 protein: CASSFRDRSTDTQYF
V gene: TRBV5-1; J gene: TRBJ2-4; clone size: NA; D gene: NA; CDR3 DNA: TGCGCCAGCAGCTTGGCCGCTGGGGGCGACAACATTCAGTACTTC; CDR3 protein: CASSLAAGGDNIQYF
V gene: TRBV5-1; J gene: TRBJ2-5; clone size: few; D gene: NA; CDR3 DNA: TGCGCCAGCAGCTTGTCGCGCAGGAGCCAAGAGACCCAGTACTTC; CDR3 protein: CASSLSRRSQETQYF
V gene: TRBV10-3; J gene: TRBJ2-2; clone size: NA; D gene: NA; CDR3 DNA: TGTGCCATCAGTGAGTCAGGCCCTGCCGGGGAGCTGTTTTTT; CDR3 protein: CAISESGPAGELFF
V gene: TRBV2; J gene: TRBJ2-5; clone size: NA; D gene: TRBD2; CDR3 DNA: TGTGCCAGCAGTGAACTAGCGGGCCAAGAGACCCAGTACTTC; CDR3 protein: CASSELAGQETQYF
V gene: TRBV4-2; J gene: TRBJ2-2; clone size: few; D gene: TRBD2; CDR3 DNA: TGTGCCAGCAGCCAAGTATCTAGCGGGGCCTTCACCGGGGAGCTGTTTTTT; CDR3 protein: CASSQVSSGAFTGELFF
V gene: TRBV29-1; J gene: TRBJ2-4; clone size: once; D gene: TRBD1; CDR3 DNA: TGCAGCGTTACGACAGGGTTAGCCAAAAACATTCAGTACTTC; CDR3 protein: CSVTTGLAKNIQYF
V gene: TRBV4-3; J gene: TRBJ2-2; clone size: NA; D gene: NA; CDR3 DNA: TGCGCCAGCAGCCAAGAGGTCGGAGTGTCCACCGGGGAGCTGTTTTTT; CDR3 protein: CASSQEVGVSTGELFF
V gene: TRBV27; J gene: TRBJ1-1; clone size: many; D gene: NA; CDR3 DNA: TGTGCCAGCAGTTTATACAGGTCATGGACTGAAGCTTTCTTT; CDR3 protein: CASSLYRSWTEAFF
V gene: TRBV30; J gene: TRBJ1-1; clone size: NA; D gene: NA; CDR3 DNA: TGTGCCTGGAGGGCGAATCAAGCTTTCTTT; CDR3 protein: CAWRANQAFF
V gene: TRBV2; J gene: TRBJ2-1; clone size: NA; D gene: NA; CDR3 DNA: TGTGCCAGCAGGGGGGACTGGAGCTCCTACAATGAGCAGTTCTTC; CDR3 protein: CASRGDWSSYNEQFF
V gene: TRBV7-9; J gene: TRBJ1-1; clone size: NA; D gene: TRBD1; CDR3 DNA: TGTGCCAGCAGCCGACAGGGTTTCACTGAAGCTTTCTTT; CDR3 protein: CASSRQGFTEAFF
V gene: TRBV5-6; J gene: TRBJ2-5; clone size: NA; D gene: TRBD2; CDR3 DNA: TGTGCCAGCAGCTTGTCGGCGCGGGGGGCGGAGGAGACCCAGTACTTC; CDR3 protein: CASSLSARGAEETQYF
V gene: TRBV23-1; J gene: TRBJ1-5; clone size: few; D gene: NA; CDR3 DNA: TGCGCCAGCAGTCACCCGGTTGAAGCGCCGCGTGATCAGCCCCAGCATTTT; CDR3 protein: CASSHPVEAPRDQPQHF